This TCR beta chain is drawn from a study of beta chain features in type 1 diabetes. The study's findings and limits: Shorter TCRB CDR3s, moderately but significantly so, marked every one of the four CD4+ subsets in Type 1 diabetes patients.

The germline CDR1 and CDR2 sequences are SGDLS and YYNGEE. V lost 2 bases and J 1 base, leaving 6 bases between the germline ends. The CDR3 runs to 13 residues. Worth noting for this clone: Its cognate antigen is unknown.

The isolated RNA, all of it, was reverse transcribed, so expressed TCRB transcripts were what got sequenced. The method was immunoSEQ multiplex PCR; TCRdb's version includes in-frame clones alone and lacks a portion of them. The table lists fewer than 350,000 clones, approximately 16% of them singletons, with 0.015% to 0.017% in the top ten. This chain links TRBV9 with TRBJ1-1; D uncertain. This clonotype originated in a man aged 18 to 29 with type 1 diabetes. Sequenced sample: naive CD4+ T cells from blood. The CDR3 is CASSVPGNTEAFF. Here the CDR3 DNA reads TGTGCCAGCAGCGTTCCCGGGAACACTGAAGCTTTCTTT.